The source of this T cell receptor (beta chain) is a study of T cell responses to AZD1222 COVID-19 vaccine. Clones were read by immunoSEQ multiplex PCR, and TCRdb kept only the in-frame ones, dropping some. The table includes under 200,000 clones, 90% to 95% detected once. A word on this clone: Its antigen is unknown.

The CDR3 has 15 residues. J lost 2 bases, V lost 2 bases, and 2 bases had no gene match. CDR1 is MNHEY and CDR2 is SVGEGT in the germline V gene. Overall study results and limits: Spike-wide vaccine-associated CD4 TCRs dominated at 160-218 and 743-854. Baseline testing showed seropositivity in only a handful of AZD1222 recipients. The sample set comprised mostly white British donors with more females, and clonal diversity was possibly underestimated. Regions left unmutated in variants are reportedly the target of nearly half of spike-specific TCRs.

This chain uses TRBV6-2 or TRBV6-3 with TRBJ2-1, with TRBD2 matching 8 bases. This receptor was obtained from an adult in good health. The source was peripheral blood, collected on day 0 of AZD1222 vaccination. Here the CDR3 reads CASSYGGRPYNEQFF. The CDR3 DNA is TGTGCCAGCAGTTACGGCGGGAGGCCCTACAATGAGCAGTTCTTC.